This TCR beta chain appears in the sequencing data of a study of T-cell reconstitution after alpha-beta-depleted transplantation in children. Study outcomes and limitations: At day 60, the high TCRbeta diversity found in some patients originated from recipient T cells and thymic progenitors that had survived. T-cell counts and diversity at one year following transplant were attributed mainly to newly produced T cells. Reported findings indicate that, about two months after transplant, alpha-beta T cells came from several hundred expanded clones, which were derived from non-depleted graft cells.

About this clonotype itself: Antigen specificity is unknown.

The CDR3 length is 17 residues. V shed 5 bases, J shed 0 bases, and the junction held 6 bases outside the gene matches. Germline lookup yields CDR1 LNHDA and CDR2 SQIVND (reference sequence). Unique molecular identifiers were used in preparing the TCRbeta library. MiXCR, applied by TCRdb to the PCR reads, yields one record per CDR3 protein. The repertoire includes 400,000 to 450,000 distinct CDR3 sequences, 43% of them detected once, and approximately 30% sits in the top ten. The sequence was obtained from a girl aged 2 to 9 with aplastic anemia, due to receive a stem cell transplant. This chain joins TRBV19 and TRBJ2-6, with TRBD1 matching over 8 bases. The material sequenced was PBMCs, taken before TCRalphabeta/CD19-depleted stem cell transplant. This chain's CDR3 is CASSVDRAFSGANVLTF. The DNA of the CDR3 is TGTGCCAGTAGTGTGGACAGGGCCTTCTCTGGGGCCAACGTCCTGACTTTC.